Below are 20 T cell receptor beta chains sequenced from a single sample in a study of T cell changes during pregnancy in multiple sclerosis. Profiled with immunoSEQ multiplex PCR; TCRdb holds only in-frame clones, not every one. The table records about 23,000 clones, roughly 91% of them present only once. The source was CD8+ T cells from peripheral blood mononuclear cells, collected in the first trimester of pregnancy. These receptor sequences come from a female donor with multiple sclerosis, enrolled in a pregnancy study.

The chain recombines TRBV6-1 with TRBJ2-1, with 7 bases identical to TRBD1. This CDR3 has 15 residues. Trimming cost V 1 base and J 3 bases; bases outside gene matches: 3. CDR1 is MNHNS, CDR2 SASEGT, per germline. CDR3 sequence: CASSEGGQDYNEQFF. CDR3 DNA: TGTGCCAGCAGTGAAGGCGGACAGGACTACAATGAGCAGTTCTTC.

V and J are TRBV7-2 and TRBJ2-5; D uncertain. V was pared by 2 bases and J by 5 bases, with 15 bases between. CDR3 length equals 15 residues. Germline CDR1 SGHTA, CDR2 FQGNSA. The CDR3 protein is CASSLSASLGETQYF. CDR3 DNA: TGTGCCAGCAGCTTATCCGCTAGTCTCGGGGAGACCCAGTACTTC. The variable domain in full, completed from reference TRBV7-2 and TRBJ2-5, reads GAGVSQSPSNKVTEKGKDVELRCDPISGHTALYWYRQSLGQGLEFLIYFQGNSAPDKSGLPSDRFSAERTGGSVSTLTIQRTQQEDSAVYLCASSLSASLGETQYFGPGTRLLVL.

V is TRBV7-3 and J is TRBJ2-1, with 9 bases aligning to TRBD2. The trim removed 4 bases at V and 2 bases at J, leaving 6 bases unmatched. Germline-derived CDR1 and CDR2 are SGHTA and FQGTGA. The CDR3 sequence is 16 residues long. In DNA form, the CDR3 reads TGTGCCAGCAGCTGGGGACTAGCCCAAACCTACAATGAGCAGTTCTTC. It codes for CASSWGLAQTYNEQFF.

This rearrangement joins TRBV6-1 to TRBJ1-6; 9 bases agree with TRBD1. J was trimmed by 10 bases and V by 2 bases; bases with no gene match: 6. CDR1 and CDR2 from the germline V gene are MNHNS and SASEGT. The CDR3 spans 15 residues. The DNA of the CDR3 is TGTGCCAGCAGTGAATGGGACAGGGACCCCTCACCCCTCCACTTT. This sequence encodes CASSEWDRDPSPLHF.

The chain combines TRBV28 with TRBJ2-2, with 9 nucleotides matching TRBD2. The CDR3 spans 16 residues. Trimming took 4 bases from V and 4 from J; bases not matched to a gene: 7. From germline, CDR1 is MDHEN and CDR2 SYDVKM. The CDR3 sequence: CASSSSGVRPTGELFF. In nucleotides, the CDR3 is TGTGCCAGCAGTTCTAGCGGGGTCCGTCCCACCGGGGAGCTGTTTTTT.

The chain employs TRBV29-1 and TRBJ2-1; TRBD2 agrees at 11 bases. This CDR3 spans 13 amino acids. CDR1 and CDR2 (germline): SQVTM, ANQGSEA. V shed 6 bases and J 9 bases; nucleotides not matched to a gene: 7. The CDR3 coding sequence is TGCAGCGTCGGACTAGCGGGCAGGAGTGAGCAGTTCTTC. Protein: CSVGLAGRSEQFF.

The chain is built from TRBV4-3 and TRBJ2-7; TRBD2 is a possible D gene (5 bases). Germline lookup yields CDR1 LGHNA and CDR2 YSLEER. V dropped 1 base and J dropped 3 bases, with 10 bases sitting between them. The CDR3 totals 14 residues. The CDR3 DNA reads TGCGCCAGCAGCCAAGCGACACTAGGCTACGAGCAGTACTTC. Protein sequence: CASSQATLGYEQYF.

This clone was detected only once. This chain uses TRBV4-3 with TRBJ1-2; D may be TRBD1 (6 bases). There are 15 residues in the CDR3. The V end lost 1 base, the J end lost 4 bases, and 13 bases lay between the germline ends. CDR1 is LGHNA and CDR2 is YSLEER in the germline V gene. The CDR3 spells CASSQGTGSIYGYTF. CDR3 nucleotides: TGCGCCAGCAGCCAAGGAACAGGGAGTATCTATGGCTACACCTTC.

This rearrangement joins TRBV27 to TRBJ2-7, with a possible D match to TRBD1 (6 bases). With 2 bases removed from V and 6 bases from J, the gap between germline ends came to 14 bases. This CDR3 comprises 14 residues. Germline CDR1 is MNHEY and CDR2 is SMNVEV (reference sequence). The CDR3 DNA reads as TGTGCCAGCAGTTTAGTCAGGGACATCCGCGAGCAGTACTTC. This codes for CASSLVRDIREQYF.

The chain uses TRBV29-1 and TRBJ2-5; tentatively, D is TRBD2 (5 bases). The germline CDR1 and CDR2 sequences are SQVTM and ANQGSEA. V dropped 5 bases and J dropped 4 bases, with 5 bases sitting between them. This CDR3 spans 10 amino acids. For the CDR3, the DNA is TGCAGCGTTCGGGGAGAGACCCAGTACTTC. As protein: CSVRGETQYF.

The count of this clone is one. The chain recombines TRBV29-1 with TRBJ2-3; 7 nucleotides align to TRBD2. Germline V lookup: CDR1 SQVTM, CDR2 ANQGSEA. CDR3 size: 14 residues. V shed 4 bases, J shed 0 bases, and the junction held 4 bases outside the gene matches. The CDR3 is CSVALALSTDTQYF. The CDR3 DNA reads TGCAGCGTTGCACTAGCGTTAAGCACAGATACGCAGTATTTT.

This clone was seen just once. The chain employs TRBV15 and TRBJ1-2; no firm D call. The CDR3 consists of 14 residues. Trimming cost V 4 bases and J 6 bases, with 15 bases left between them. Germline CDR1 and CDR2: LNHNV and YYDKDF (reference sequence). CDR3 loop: CATSTAYGLNGYTF. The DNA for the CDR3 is TGTGCCACCAGCACCGCCTATGGACTTAATGGCTACACCTTC.

CDR3 coding DNA: TGTGCCAGCAGCTTGTCAGCCGGGGAGCTGTTTTTT. It codes for CASSLSAGELFF. The chain recombines TRBV5-5 with TRBJ2-2; D remains unclear. This CDR3 has 12 amino acids. From germline, CDR1 is SGHKS and CDR2 YYEKEE (reference sequence). Trimming shortened V by 1 base and J by 6 bases, and 4 bases separated the two germline ends.

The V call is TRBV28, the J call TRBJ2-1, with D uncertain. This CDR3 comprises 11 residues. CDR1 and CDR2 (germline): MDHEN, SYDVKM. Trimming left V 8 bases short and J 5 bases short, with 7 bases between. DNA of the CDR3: TGTGCCAGCGGCCGAAACAATGAGCAGTTCTTC. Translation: CASGRNNEQFF.

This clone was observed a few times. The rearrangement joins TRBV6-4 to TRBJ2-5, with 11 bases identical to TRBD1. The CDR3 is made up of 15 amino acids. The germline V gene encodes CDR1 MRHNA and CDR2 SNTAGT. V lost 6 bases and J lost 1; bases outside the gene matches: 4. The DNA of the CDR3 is TGTGCCAGCAGCCCGGGACAGGGGGGCCAAGAGACCCAGTACTTC. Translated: CASSPGQGGQETQYF.

The CDR3 protein is CASSLLGGSEQYF. Here the CDR3 DNA reads TGTGCCAGCAGCTTGCTAGGGGGAAGCGAGCAGTACTTC. This chain uses TRBV11-2 with TRBJ2-7; tentatively, D is TRBD1 (6 bases). CDR3 size: 13 residues. The V gene's germline CDR1 is SGHAT and CDR2 FQNNGV. V was cut by 3 bases and J by 6 bases, with 12 bases left in between.

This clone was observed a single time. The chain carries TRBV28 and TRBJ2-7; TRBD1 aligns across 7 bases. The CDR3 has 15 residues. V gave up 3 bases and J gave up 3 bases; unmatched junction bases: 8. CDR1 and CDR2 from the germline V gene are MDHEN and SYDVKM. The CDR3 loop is CASSFNRGSGYEQYF. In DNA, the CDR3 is TGTGCCAGCAGTTTTAACAGGGGTTCCGGCTACGAGCAGTACTTC.

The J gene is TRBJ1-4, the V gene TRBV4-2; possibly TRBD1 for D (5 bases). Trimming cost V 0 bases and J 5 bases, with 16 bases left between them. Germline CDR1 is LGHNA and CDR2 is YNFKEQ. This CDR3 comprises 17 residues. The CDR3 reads CASSQDLSAGKNEKLFF. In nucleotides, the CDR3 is TGTGCCAGCAGCCAAGATCTATCCGCAGGGAAAAATGAAAAACTGTTTTTT.

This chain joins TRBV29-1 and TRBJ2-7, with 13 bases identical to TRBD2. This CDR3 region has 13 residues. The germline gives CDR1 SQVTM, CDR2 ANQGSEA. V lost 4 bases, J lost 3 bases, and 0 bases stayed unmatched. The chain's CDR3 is CSVGTSGSYEQYF. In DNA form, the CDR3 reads TGCAGCGTTGGGACTAGCGGGAGCTACGAGCAGTACTTC.

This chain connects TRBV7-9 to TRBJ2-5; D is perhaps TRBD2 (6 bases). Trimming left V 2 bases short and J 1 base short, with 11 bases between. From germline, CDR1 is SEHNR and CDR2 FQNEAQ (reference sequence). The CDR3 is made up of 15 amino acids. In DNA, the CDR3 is TGTGCCAGCAGCTTATGGGCGGGACGCCAAGAGACCCAGTACTTC. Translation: CASSLWAGRQETQYF.